This record covers a single TCR beta chain. The data derive from a study of T cell clones after liver transplantation. Study context: Timepoints were pre-transplant, pre-withdrawal, and after withdrawal was completed or failed.

Method: immunoSEQ multiplex PCR; TCRdb's copy keeps in-frame clones and lacks some. The sample lists some 80,000 clones, less than 90% seen once, with 2.1% in the top ten. The CDR3 runs 14 residues. V shed 0 bases and J shed 5 bases, with 8 bases lying between them. Germline loops: CDR1 LNHDA, CDR2 SQIVND (reference sequence). The chain uses TRBV19 and TRBJ1-5; D might be TRBD1 (5 bases). This clonotype was sampled from a human patient who received a liver transplant. These T cells may partly come from the graft donor. Sequences were derived from CD4+ T cells from blood, sampled around 50 months after liver transplant. The CDR3: CASSIESRDQPQHF. The CDR3, as DNA: TGTGCCAGTAGTATAGAATCCAGGGATCAGCCCCAGCATTTT.